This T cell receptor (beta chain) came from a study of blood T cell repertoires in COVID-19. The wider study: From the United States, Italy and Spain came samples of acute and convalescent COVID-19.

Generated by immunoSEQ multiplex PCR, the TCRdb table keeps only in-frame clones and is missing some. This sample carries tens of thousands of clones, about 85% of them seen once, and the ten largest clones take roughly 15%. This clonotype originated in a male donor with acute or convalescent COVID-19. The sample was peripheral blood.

The CDR3 sequence: CASSFLSGGAADTQYF. CDR3 nucleotides: TGCGCCAGCAGCTTCCTTAGCGGGGGGGCCGCCGATACGCAGTATTTT. This chain links TRBV5-1 with TRBJ2-3, with 11 positions matching TRBD2. V trimming: 2 bases; J trimming: 6 bases; junction bases outside the gene matches: 8. CDR3 length: 16 amino acids. Germline V lookup: CDR1 SGHRS, CDR2 YFSETQ.